The 10 T cell receptor beta chains below were found in one sample sequenced in a study of identical twins. TCRdb analysed the 5' RACE reads with MiXCR anew, one entry per CDR3 protein. Of 1.5 million or so distinct CDR3 sequences detected, about 32% appear once; the ten largest clones hold approximately 0.25%. Sequencing was performed on cord blood. The receptors shown here come from a newborn girl in good health.

The chain has TRBV4-2 and TRBJ1-1; tentative D call: TRBD1 (5 bases). CDR1 LGHNA and CDR2 YNFKEQ come from the germline V gene. V was clipped by 0 bases and J by 6 bases, with 14 bases between them. This CDR3 region has 15 residues. The CDR3 DNA reads as TGTGCCAGCAGCCAAGAAGGGGAACGGTGGGCTGAAGCTTTCTTT. Amino acids: CASSQEGERWAEAFF.

This chain joins TRBV29-1 and TRBJ1-5; D perhaps matches TRBD1 (5 bases). This CDR3 is built from 14 residues. The ends were cut back, 5 bases at V and 1 base at J, with 12 bases in the middle. Germline assignment: CDR1 SQVTM and CDR2 ANQGSEA. CDR3 loop: CSVKRGVSNQPQHF. CDR3 nucleotides: TGCAGCGTTAAAAGGGGCGTAAGCAATCAGCCCCAGCATTTT.

The chain has TRBV20-1 and TRBJ1-2; 9 bases are a match to TRBD1. Germline trimming cut 5 bases from V and 2 bases from J; bases unmatched to any gene: 3. This CDR3 spans 13 amino acids. Per germline, CDR1 DFQATT and CDR2 SNEGSKA (reference sequence). The CDR3 sequence is CSALTGGNYGYTF. The CDR3 DNA reads as TGCAGTGCTTTAACAGGGGGCAACTATGGCTACACCTTC.

The chain uses TRBV20-1 and TRBJ2-1; TRBD2 matches at 13 bases. The end of the DNA aligns better with TRBJ2-7, so the J call may be wrong. Germline V gene sequence: CDR1 DFQATT, CDR2 SNEGSKA (reference sequence). The CDR3 is made up of 14 amino acids. CDR3 nucleotides: TGCAGTGCTCAACTAGCGGGGGGGCTAAATGAGCAGTACTTC. It specifies CSAQLAGGLNEQYF.

This clonotype was seen a handful of times. The chain has TRBV12-5 and TRBJ2-3; D is perhaps TRBD1 (5 bases). The V end was cut by 5 bases, the J end by 6 bases, with 27 bases between. Per germline, CDR1 LGHNT and CDR2 FRNRAP. This CDR3 is built from 18 residues. As DNA, the CDR3 is TGTGCTAGTGGTGCGGCTCTGGGGCCGGTGCCTATCCTGGATACGCAGTATTTT. It yields the protein CASGAALGPVPILDTQYF. Full variable domain (outside the CDR3, taken from reference TRBV12-5 and TRBJ2-3): DARVTQTPRHKVTEMGQEVTMRCQPILGHNTVFWYRQTMMQGLELLAYFRNRAPLDDSGMPKDRFSAEMPDATLATLKIQPSEPRDSAVYFCASGAALGPVPILDTQYFGPGTRLTVL.

This chain joins TRBV2 and TRBJ1-4; 7 nucleotides line up with TRBD1. Germline loops: CDR1 SNHLY, CDR2 FYNNEI. The CDR3 extends over 17 amino acids. J lost 4 bases, V lost 5 bases, and 13 bases had no gene match. The CDR3 region is CASSFDRVDTLNEKLFF. CDR3 DNA: TGTGCCAGCAGTTTCGACAGGGTAGATACCCTTAATGAAAAACTGTTTTTT.

The J gene is TRBJ2-7, the V gene TRBV19, with TRBD1 matching 7 bases. J lost 1 base, V lost 6 bases, and 9 bases had no gene match. From germline, CDR1 is LNHDA and CDR2 SQIVND (reference sequence). The CDR3 length is 15 residues. CDR3: CASRRDRQGSYEQYF. DNA of the CDR3: TGTGCCAGTAGGAGGGATCGACAGGGTTCCTACGAGCAGTACTTC.

The table lists this clonotype with a few counts. The rearrangement joins TRBV5-4 to TRBJ1-2; the match to TRBD1 covers 7 bases. The germline V gene has CDR1 SGHNT and CDR2 YYREEE (reference sequence). This CDR3 spans 16 amino acids. Unmatched junction bases numbered 10, after V lost 4 bases and J lost 1 base. The CDR3 nucleotides read TGTGCCAGCAGCCCGTATTACCGGGACAGTAACTATGGCTACACCTTC. Its translation: CASSPYYRDSNYGYTF.

The chain links TRBV24-1 to TRBJ1-6; D is perhaps TRBD1 (6 bases). The CDR3 contains 17 residues. V dropped 6 bases and J dropped 4 bases, with 18 bases sitting between them. Per the germline V gene, CDR1 is KGHDR and CDR2 is SFDVKD. The CDR3 nucleotides are TGTGCCACCAGTCCCACAGGGACACCGCGATATAATTCACCCCTCCACTTT. It translates to CATSPTGTPRYNSPLHF.

The genes are TRBV12-3 or TRBV12-4 and TRBJ1-5; D ambiguous. The germline V and J ends were trimmed by 1 base and 0 bases, with 7 bases remaining between them. This CDR3 contains 15 residues. The CDR3 region is CASSLDGLSNQPQHF. DNA for the CDR3: TGTGCCAGCAGTTTAGACGGACTTAGCAATCAGCCCCAGCATTTT.